The 9 T cell receptor beta chains presented below share a single source sample, sequenced in a study of T cells after yellow fever vaccination. MiXCR, run by TCRdb on the 5' RACE reads, gives a single entry per CDR3 protein. In the table there are 310,000 or so distinct CDR3 sequences, 6.8% of which are singletons. Material: PBMCs, obtained roughly seven weeks after the first yellow fever vaccination. Receptors were obtained from a young man who received the YFV17D yellow fever vaccine.

In its sample, this clonotype was seen many times. This chain connects TRBV6-2 or TRBV6-3 to TRBJ2-1; no definite D call. The V end lost 4 bases, the J end lost 8 bases, and 9 bases lay between the germline ends. Germline assignment: CDR1 MNHEY and CDR2 SVGEGT. This CDR3 is 12 amino acids long. In nucleotides, the CDR3 is TGTGCCAGCAGTTTGCGGACGGATGAGCAGTTCTTC. Amino acids: CASSLRTDEQFF.

The V gene is TRBV6-6, the J gene TRBJ1-1; D gene uncertain. Trimming pared 8 bases from V and 8 bases from J, leaving 15 bases between. Germline loops: CDR1 MNHNY, CDR2 SVGAGI (reference sequence). The CDR3 length is 12 residues. CDR3 DNA: TGTGCCAGCTACCGCCGGGCGGCCGAAGCTTTCTTT. It encodes CASYRRAAEAFF.

This clonotype was counted a few times. The rearrangement uses TRBV7-3 and TRBJ2-7; D is unclear. V lost 5 bases to trimming and J lost 3 bases, with 14 bases between them. The germline CDR1 and CDR2 sequences are SGHTA and FQGTGA. CDR3 length: 14 residues. The CDR3 bases are TGTGCCAGCAGCCCAGGCGATCTCTACTACGAGCAGTACTTC. It codes for CASSPGDLYYEQYF. Looking up the rest from reference TRBV7-3 and TRBJ2-7 gives the full variable domain: GAGVSQTPSNKVTEKGKYVELRCDPISGHTALYWYRQSLGQGPEFLIYFQGTGAADDSGLPNDRFFAVRPEGSVSTLKIQRTERGDSAVYLCASSPGDLYYEQYFGPGTRLTVT.

This clonotype came up many times. The chain combines TRBV12-3 or TRBV12-4 with TRBJ2-2; 12 bases line up with TRBD2. This CDR3 has 15 residues. V shed 4 bases, J shed 5 bases, and the junction held 2 bases outside the gene matches. The CDR3 nucleotides are TGTGCCAGCAGTTCCACTAGCGGGGGGACCGGGGAGCTGTTTTTT. Translated: CASSSTSGGTGELFF.

This clonotype occurred a few times. The chain recombines TRBV12-3 or TRBV12-4 with TRBJ2-5; TRBD2 matches at 11 bases. V gave up 7 bases and J gave up 4 bases; unmatched junction bases: 8. This CDR3 is built from 15 residues. The CDR3 loop reads CASNTLAGVGETQYF. The CDR3 DNA reads TGTGCCAGCAACACACTAGCGGGGGTTGGAGAGACCCAGTACTTC.

V gene TRBV4-1 combines with J gene TRBJ2-1; 8 bases align to TRBD2. Unmatched junction bases numbered 5, after V lost 0 bases and J lost 4 bases. Per the germline V gene, CDR1 is MGHRA and CDR2 is YSYEKL. The CDR3 is 16 amino acids. The DNA for the CDR3 is TGCGCCAGCAGCCAAGAACCCCCGGGGGGGTACAATGAGCAGTTCTTC. This codes for CASSQEPPGGYNEQFF.

This clonotype was detected only a few times. This sequence joins TRBV7-2 and TRBJ2-3; TRBD1 might be the D (5 bases). This CDR3 has 17 residues. V lost 0 bases and J lost 4, with 17 bases in between. CDR1 and CDR2 from the germline V gene are SGHTA and FQGNSA. In nucleotides, the CDR3 is TGTGCCAGCAGCTTAGCGCCCCACCCCAGGGTCCCAGATACGCAGTATTTT. Amino acid sequence: CASSLAPHPRVPDTQYF.

This chain joins TRBV7-2 and TRBJ2-5; D assignment may be TRBD1 or TRBD2 (6 bases each). In germline, CDR1 is SGHTA, CDR2 FQGNSA. CDR3 length: 15 amino acids. The V gene lost 4 bases and the J gene lost 2 bases, with 14 bases spanning the gap. CDR3 in DNA: TGTGCCAGCAGCTCGGGGGCTATACAGCAAGAGACCCAGTACTTC. Translated: CASSSGAIQQETQYF.

The V call is TRBV7-3, the J call TRBJ2-2; D call uncertain. V lost 2 bases to trimming and J lost 6 bases, with 10 bases between them. CDR1 is SGHTA, CDR2 FQGTGA, per germline. The CDR3 has 14 amino acids. Here the CDR3 DNA reads TGTGCCAGCAGCTTAGTCGGCCCACCCGGGGAGCTGTTTTTT. It codes for CASSLVGPPGELFF.